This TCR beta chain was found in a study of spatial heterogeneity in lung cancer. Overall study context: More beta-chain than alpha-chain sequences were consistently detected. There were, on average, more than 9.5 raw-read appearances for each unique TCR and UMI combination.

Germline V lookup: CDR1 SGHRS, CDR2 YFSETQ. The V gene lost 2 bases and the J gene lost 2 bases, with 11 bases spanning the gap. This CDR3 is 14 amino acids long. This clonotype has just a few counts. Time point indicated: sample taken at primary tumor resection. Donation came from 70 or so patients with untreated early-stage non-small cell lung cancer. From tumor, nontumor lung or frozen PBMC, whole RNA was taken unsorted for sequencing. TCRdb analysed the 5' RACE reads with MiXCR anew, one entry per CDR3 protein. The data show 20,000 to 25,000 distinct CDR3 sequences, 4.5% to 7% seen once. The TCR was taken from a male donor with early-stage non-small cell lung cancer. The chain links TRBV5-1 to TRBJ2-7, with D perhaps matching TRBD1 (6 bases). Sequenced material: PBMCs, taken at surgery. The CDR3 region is CASSFGQQAYEQYF. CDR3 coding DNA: TGCGCCAGCAGCTTCGGACAGCAAGCCTACGAGCAGTACTTC.